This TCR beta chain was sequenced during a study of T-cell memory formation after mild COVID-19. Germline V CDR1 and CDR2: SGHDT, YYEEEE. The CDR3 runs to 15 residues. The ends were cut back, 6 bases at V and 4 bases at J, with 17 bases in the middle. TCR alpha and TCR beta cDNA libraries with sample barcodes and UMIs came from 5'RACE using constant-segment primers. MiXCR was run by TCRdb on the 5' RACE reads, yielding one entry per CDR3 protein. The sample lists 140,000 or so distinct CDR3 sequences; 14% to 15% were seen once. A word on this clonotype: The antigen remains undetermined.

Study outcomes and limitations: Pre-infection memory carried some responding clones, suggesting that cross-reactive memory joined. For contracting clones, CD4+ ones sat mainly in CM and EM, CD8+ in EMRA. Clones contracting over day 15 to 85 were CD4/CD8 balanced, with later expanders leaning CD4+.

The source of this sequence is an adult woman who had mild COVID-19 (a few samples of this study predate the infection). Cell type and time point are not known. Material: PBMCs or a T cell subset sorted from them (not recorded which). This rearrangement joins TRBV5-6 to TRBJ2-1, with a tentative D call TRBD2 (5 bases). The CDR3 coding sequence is TGTGCCAGCACCCCCCGAGAGGGCGGATACAATGAGCAGTTCTTC. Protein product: CASTPREGGYNEQFF.